The 25 T cell receptor beta chains reported below all come from one sample, sequenced in a study of shared clonotypes between healthy human individuals. Generated by immunoSEQ multiplex PCR, the TCRdb table keeps only in-frame clones and is missing some. This table has approximately 2,000,000 clones, 85% to 95% appearing once. The specimen was naive CD4+ T cells from PBMCs. Documented subset: CD45RA+ positively selected. These receptors were taken from a man younger than 30 in good health. Some clones in this sample may be carry-over from other donors' samples.

J is TRBJ1-3 and V is TRBV28, with a tentative D call TRBD1 (6 bases). This CDR3 contains 13 residues. Germline V CDR1 and CDR2: MDHEN, SYDVKM. Trimming took 6 bases from V and 3 from J, leaving 9 bases between them. CDR3: CASRGGGGNTIYF. The CDR3 DNA reads TGTGCCAGCAGAGGGGGTGGTGGAAACACCATATATTTT.

This clone was recorded once. This sequence joins TRBV12-5 and TRBJ2-2, with TRBD2 identical over 14 bases. The V gene end was trimmed by 7 bases and the J gene end by 2 bases; junction bases not matched to a gene: 9. Germline CDR1 reads LGHNT; CDR2 reads FRNRAP. This CDR3 has 18 residues. The CDR3 reads CASDIPGLAGDNTGELFF. As DNA, the CDR3 is TGTGCTAGTGATATACCGGGACTAGCGGGAGATAACACCGGGGAGCTGTTTTTT.

The V gene is TRBV6-6, the J gene TRBJ2-7; the D is unclear. In germline, CDR1 is MNHNY, CDR2 SVGAGI (reference sequence). CDR3 length equals 14 residues. V gave up 2 bases and J gave up 1 base, with 9 bases separating them. The CDR3 loop reads CASSYGVGSYEQYF. For the CDR3, the DNA is TGTGCCAGCAGTTACGGGGTGGGGTCCTACGAGCAGTACTTC.

The CDR3 protein is CASSGDRASNEQFF. The CDR3 DNA reads TGTGCCAGCAGCGGGGACAGGGCTTCGAATGAGCAGTTCTTC. V usage is TRBV9 and J usage is TRBJ2-1; 9 bases agree with TRBD1. V lost 3 bases to trimming and J lost 7 bases; unmatched junction nucleotides: 5. The CDR3 is 14 residues long. Germline CDR1 is SGDLS and CDR2 is YYNGEE.

In this sample, this clone turned up a few times. Other DNA variants within this sample encode the same CDR3. The gene calls are TRBV28 and TRBJ1-5; D not resolved. This CDR3 is built from 12 residues. The germline V gene has CDR1 MDHEN and CDR2 SYDVKM. Trimming shortened V by 6 bases and J by 5 bases, and 8 bases separated the two germline ends. In nucleotides, the CDR3 is TGTGCCAGCAGCTCTGGGGATCAGCCCCAGCATTTT. It specifies CASSSGDQPQHF.

The V call is TRBV5-4, the J call TRBJ1-2; 7 bases align to TRBD1. There are 16 residues in the CDR3. J gave up 8 bases and V 4 bases, and 17 bases lay outside the gene matches. Germline V gene data show CDR1 as SGHNT and CDR2 as YYREEE (reference sequence). CDR3 in amino acids: CASSLSTTGTYGGYTF. In nucleotides, the CDR3 is TGTGCCAGCAGCCTCAGCACGACAGGGACCTATGGCGGCTACACCTTC.

As regards this clone: This same CDR3 is encoded by further DNA sequences in the sample. V and J are TRBV29-1 and TRBJ2-1; 8 bases fit TRBD2. CDR3 length: 15 residues. Germline V gene data show CDR1 as SQVTM and CDR2 as ANQGSEA. The V and J ends lost 1 base and 4 bases, in that order; junction bases with no gene match: 6. In DNA form, the CDR3 reads TGCAGCGTTGAAGGGGGGCTAGCGGGTTACAATGAGCAGTTCTTC. Encoded protein: CSVEGGLAGYNEQFF.

Remarks on this clone: This CDR3 is also generated by other DNA sequences in the sample. The genes are TRBV6-5 and TRBJ2-2; D gene ambiguous. The CDR3 covers 12 residues. Germline V lookup: CDR1 MNHEY, CDR2 SVGAGI. With 6 bases removed from V and 7 bases from J, the gap between germline ends came to 9 bases. The CDR3 region is CASSRRSGELFF. The CDR3 bases are TGTGCCAGCAGCCGCCGGAGCGGGGAGCTGTTTTTT.

The chain couples TRBV6-5 to TRBJ2-3, with a possible D match to TRBD2 (5 bases). CDR1 and CDR2 from the germline V gene are MNHEY and SVGAGI. Deletions cut 0 bases from V and 0 bases from J, with 10 bases between. CDR3 size: 16 residues. CDR3: CASSYSKGVSTDTQYF. CDR3 in DNA: TGTGCCAGCAGTTACTCGAAGGGAGTGAGCACAGATACGCAGTATTTT.

This clone was seen a handful of times. V gene TRBV7-2 combines with J gene TRBJ1-2, with unresolved D. The germline V and J ends were trimmed by 1 base and 7 bases, with 19 bases remaining between them. Germline V gives CDR1 SGHTA, CDR2 FQGNSA. There are 16 residues in the CDR3. For the CDR3, the DNA is TGTGCCAGCAGCTTAGACGCAGGCCCAAGACGTATTGGCTACACCTTC. It codes for CASSLDAGPRRIGYTF.

Notes on this clone: Compared with germline, one end of the junction differs, possibly owing to a read error. The chain joins TRBV7-8 to TRBJ1-1; D gene uncertain. The germline gives CDR1 SGHVS, CDR2 FQNEAQ. CDR3 length: 14 residues. CDR3 bases: TGTGCCAGCAGCCGCTTGGGCGGGAACACTAAAGCTTTCTTT. This translates into CASSRLGGNTKAFF.

As to this clone: Additional DNA sequences in this sample encode the identical CDR3. J is TRBJ1-2 and V is TRBV27; tentative D call: TRBD1 (5 bases). From germline, CDR1 is MNHEY and CDR2 SMNVEV (reference sequence). This CDR3 region has 13 residues. V was trimmed by 2 bases and J by 1 base, leaving 5 bases between them. This chain's CDR3 is CASSLRGNYGYTF. CDR3 sequence (DNA): TGTGCCAGCAGTTTAAGGGGTAACTATGGCTACACCTTC.

The chain couples TRBV9 to TRBJ1-2; the D gene is possibly TRBD1 (6 bases). The CDR3 totals 15 residues. Trimming left V 1 base short and J 5 bases short, with 15 bases between. The germline CDR1 and CDR2 sequences are SGDLS and YYNGEE. CDR3 in amino acids: CASSVSLDSLYGYTF. The CDR3, as DNA: TGTGCCAGCAGCGTATCGTTGGACAGCCTTTATGGCTACACCTTC.

This sequence joins TRBV5-1 and TRBJ2-2; TRBD2 matches at 10 bases. Unmatched junction bases numbered 7, after V lost 0 bases and J lost 5 bases. The V gene's germline CDR1 is SGHRS and CDR2 YFSETQ. The CDR3 has 17 amino acids. CDR3 amino acids: CASSLAVLAGHTGELFF. CDR3 nucleotide sequence: TGCGCCAGCAGCTTGGCCGTACTAGCGGGACATACCGGGGAGCTGTTTTTT.

This rearrangement joins TRBV5-1 to TRBJ2-1; 13 nucleotides agree with TRBD2. Trimming removed 4 bases from V and 9 bases from J; junction bases left unmatched: 10. CDR1 and CDR2 (germline): SGHRS, YFSETQ. This CDR3 spans 16 amino acids. The CDR3 protein is CASSLSSGLAGIEQFF. CDR3 DNA sequence: TGCGCCAGCAGCCTGAGCTCGGGACTAGCGGGAATTGAGCAGTTCTTC.

This clone appeared a single time. The chain is built from TRBV10-3 and TRBJ1-3; D is uncertain. From germline, CDR1 is ENHRY and CDR2 SYGVKD. Trimming removed 2 bases at V and 4 bases at J, with 12 bases between. This CDR3 has 15 residues. CDR3: CAISENRQIGNTIYF. CDR3 in DNA: TGTGCCATCAGTGAGAATCGGCAAATCGGAAACACCATATATTTT.

The CDR3 spells CASSTGPNTDTQYF. The CDR3, as DNA: TGCGCCAGCAGCACCGGACCTAACACAGATACGCAGTATTTT. The rearrangement links TRBV5-1 to TRBJ2-3; D remains unclear. The CDR3 contains 14 residues. Germline loops: CDR1 SGHRS, CDR2 YFSETQ. V was pared by 4 bases and J by 2 bases, with 11 bases between.

V gene TRBV18 combines with J gene TRBJ2-5; maybe TRBD2 (5 bases). The CDR3 runs to 14 residues. The ends were cut back, 2 bases at V and 1 base at J, with 8 bases in the middle. CDR1 KGHSH and CDR2 LQKENI come from the germline V gene. The CDR3 loop is CASSPGRPQETQYF. The CDR3 nucleotides read TGTGCCAGCTCACCAGGGAGACCCCAAGAGACCCAGTACTTC. Looking up the rest from reference TRBV18 and TRBJ2-5 gives the full variable domain: NAGVMQNPRHLVRRRGQEARLRCSPMKGHSHVYWYRQLPEEGLKFMVYLQKENIIDESGMPKERFSAEFPKEGPSILRIQQVVRGDSAAYFCASSPGRPQETQYFGPGTRLLVL.

The chain combines TRBV6-5 with TRBJ2-7; TRBD1 aligns across 11 bases. Germline V gives CDR1 MNHEY, CDR2 SVGAGI. The CDR3 is 15 residues long. The V gene end was trimmed by 1 base and the J gene end by 5 bases; junction bases not matched to a gene: 4. CDR3 sequence reads: CASSYFGQGAHEQYF. In nucleotides, the CDR3 is TGTGCCAGCAGTTACTTCGGACAGGGGGCCCACGAGCAGTACTTC.

The V and J genes are TRBV5-4 and TRBJ2-7; D is unresolved. CDR1 is SGHNT, CDR2 YYREEE, per germline (reference sequence). The V end lost 5 bases, the J end lost 7 bases, and 13 bases lay between the germline ends. The CDR3 runs to 12 residues. The CDR3 is CASSRYEEEQYF. The DNA of the CDR3 is TGTGCCAGCAGTCGCTACGAAGAAGAGCAGTACTTC.

CDR3 in amino acids: CASSFATGNEQFF. CDR3 bases: TGTGCCAGCAGCTTCGCAACAGGGAATGAGCAGTTCTTC. This chain connects TRBV7-2 to TRBJ2-1, with D perhaps matching TRBD1 (6 bases). This CDR3 contains 13 residues. The germline V gene has CDR1 SGHTA and CDR2 FQGNSA. Trimming left V 3 bases short and J 7 bases short, with 10 bases between. The full variable domain, completed using reference TRBV7-2 and TRBJ2-1, is GAGVSQSPSNKVTEKGKDVELRCDPISGHTALYWYRQSLGQGLEFLIYFQGNSAPDKSGLPSDRFSAERTGGSVSTLTIQRTQQEDSAVYLCASSFATGNEQFFGPGTRLTVL.

The rearrangement joins TRBV19 to TRBJ2-5; maybe TRBD2 (6 bases). This CDR3 contains 17 residues. Germline V gene sequence: CDR1 LNHDA, CDR2 SQIVND (reference sequence). The V end lost 7 bases, the J end lost 0 bases, and 21 bases lay between the germline ends. As DNA, the CDR3 is TGTGCCAGTAATCCTCGTGGAGGGTCCGGCTACCAAGAGACCCAGTACTTC. Its translation: CASNPRGGSGYQETQYF.

The chain combines TRBV5-1 with TRBJ2-1; a possible D gene is TRBD2 (5 bases). CDR1 and CDR2 (germline): SGHRS, YFSETQ. CDR3 length: 13 residues. Trimming cost V 0 bases and J 6 bases, with 7 bases left between them. CDR3 DNA: TGCGCCAGCAGCTTGGGACTACTCAATGAGCAGTTCTTC. It specifies CASSLGLLNEQFF.

This clone has a single count. The CDR3 DNA follows: TGTGCCAGCAGTGAGGCTTTTTGGAATTCACCCCTCCACTTT. Translating gives CASSEAFWNSPLHF. The V gene is TRBV2, the J gene TRBJ1-6; D call uncertain. Per the germline V gene, CDR1 is SNHLY and CDR2 is FYNNEI. This CDR3 region has 14 residues. Deletions cut 3 bases from V and 7 bases from J, with 10 bases between.

The chain uses TRBV10-3 and TRBJ1-1; the D gene is possibly TRBD1 (5 bases). The CDR3 is 14 residues long. Trimming left V 0 bases short and J 5 bases short, with 10 bases between. CDR1 is ENHRY, CDR2 SYGVKD, per germline. The DNA for the CDR3 is TGTGCCATCAGTGAGTCAGGAAAGGGGACTGAAGCTTTCTTT. Protein sequence: CAISESGKGTEAFF.